The 25 T cell receptor beta chains below come from one sample, sequenced in a study of identical twins. MiXCR, applied by TCRdb to the 5' RACE reads, yields one record per CDR3 protein. Among about 520,000 distinct CDR3 sequences listed, approximately 22% were seen once. These data were also filed under a second study, of T cells expressing NK-cell markers.

The sequencing input was CD4+ T cells sorted from blood. All receptors derive from a woman in her late teens or twenties in good health.

In this sample, this clonotype turned up many times. The chain uses TRBV29-1 and TRBJ2-5; possibly TRBD1 or TRBD2 for D (7 bases each). The CDR3 sequence is 14 residues long. V was cut by 6 bases and J by 3 bases, with 17 bases left in between. Per germline, CDR1 SQVTM and CDR2 ANQGSEA. CDR3 bases: TGCAGCGTGTCTCAGGGGGGGACGGAAGAGACCCAGTACTTC. Protein sequence: CSVSQGGTEETQYF.

This chain joins TRBV20-1 and TRBJ2-3; no clear D gene. V lost 3 bases and J lost 2, with 15 bases in between. Germline CDR1 and CDR2: DFQATT and SNEGSKA (reference sequence). The CDR3 has 15 residues. As DNA, the CDR3 is TGCAGTGCTAGGGTAGGCGGCATCGTCACAGATACGCAGTATTTT. As protein: CSARVGGIVTDTQYF.

This clonotype was recorded a few times. This chain uses TRBV6-5 with TRBJ2-2, with TRBD2 identical over 8 bases. V lost 2 bases, J lost 1 base, and 6 bases stayed unmatched. The CDR3 is 17 amino acids. Germline CDR1 MNHEY, CDR2 SVGAGI. The CDR3 DNA reads as TGTGCCAGCAGTTACATTGAGGCGGGAGGGAACACCGGGGAGCTGTTTTTT. Its protein is CASSYIEAGGNTGELFF.

This clonotype was counted a few times. The V gene is TRBV12-3 or TRBV12-4, the J gene TRBJ2-1, with D hard to call. Trimming took 3 bases from V and 5 from J, leaving 8 bases between them. The CDR3 is 13 residues long. The CDR3: CASSLSRHNEQFF. For the CDR3, the DNA is TGTGCCAGCAGTTTGTCACGACACAATGAGCAGTTCTTC.

The DNA for the CDR3 is TGCAGTGCTAGAGGCTGGGACAGGGACGAGCCCCAGCATTTT. Translation gives CSARGWDRDEPQHF. V gene TRBV20-1 combines with J gene TRBJ1-5; 9 nucleotides line up with TRBD1. V lost 1 base and J lost 8; bases outside the gene matches: 6. The CDR3 has 14 amino acids. The germline gives CDR1 DFQATT, CDR2 SNEGSKA (reference sequence).

V gene TRBV7-6 combines with J gene TRBJ2-1, with 14 nucleotides matching TRBD2. The V segment lost 4 bases and the J segment 10 bases; nucleotides outside the gene matches: 6. This CDR3 region has 15 residues. Germline V gene lookup returns CDR1 SGHVS and CDR2 FNYEAQ. The CDR3 DNA reads TGTGCCAGCAGCTCGACTAGCGGGAGGGCCTTGGAGCAGTTCTTC. This gives the protein CASSSTSGRALEQFF.

This rearrangement joins TRBV5-1 to TRBJ1-6, with TRBD1 matching over 8 bases. V lost 3 bases and J lost 9; bases outside the gene matches: 5. The CDR3 totals 14 residues. Germline CDR1 and CDR2: SGHRS and YFSETQ. CDR3: CASSSGGAGSPLHF. The CDR3 DNA reads as TGCGCCAGCAGCTCAGGGGGCGCAGGTTCACCCCTCCACTTT. Drawing the rest from reference TRBV5-1 and TRBJ1-6, the complete variable domain is KAGVTQTPRYLIKTRGQQVTLSCSPISGHRSVSWYQQTPGQGLQFLFEYFSETQRNKGNFPGRFSGRQFSNSRSEMNVSTLELGDSALYLCASSSGGAGSPLHFGNGTRLTVT.

The gene calls are TRBV5-1 and TRBJ1-1, with D hard to call. The CDR3 consists of 13 residues. The V end lost 4 bases, the J end lost 1 base, and 8 bases lay between the germline ends. From germline, CDR1 is SGHRS and CDR2 YFSETQ. This chain's CDR3 is CASSRNANTEAFF. In DNA, the CDR3 is TGCGCCAGCAGCCGAAACGCGAACACTGAAGCTTTCTTT.

The table lists this clonotype with a few counts. The rearrangement uses TRBV4-2 and TRBJ2-4; the D gene is possibly TRBD2 (5 bases). Germline CDR1 LGHNA, CDR2 YNFKEQ. The ends were cut back, 0 bases at V and 9 bases at J, with 21 bases in the middle. This CDR3 has 17 residues. CDR3 sequence reads: CASSQELGLLAEGIQYF. CDR3 sequence (DNA): TGTGCCAGCAGCCAAGAATTAGGGCTGTTAGCCGAGGGCATTCAGTACTTC.

The J gene is TRBJ2-3, the V gene TRBV7-2; TRBD1 is a possible D gene (6 bases). Germline assignment: CDR1 SGHTA and CDR2 FQGNSA. Trimming left V 4 bases short and J 4 bases short, with 9 bases between. This CDR3 comprises 13 residues. The CDR3 loop is CASSWNRADTQYF. The CDR3, as DNA: TGTGCCAGCAGCTGGAACAGGGCAGATACGCAGTATTTT.

The chain couples TRBV5-5 to TRBJ2-7; TRBD2 agrees at 10 bases. V dropped 3 bases and J dropped 7; count of bases not matched to a gene: 19. CDR3 length: 18 amino acids. CDR1 and CDR2 from the germline V gene are SGHKS and YYEKEE (reference sequence). The CDR3 DNA sequence: TGTGCCAGCAGCTCCGGGACAGTTATAGCGGGAGGCCCAGGAGAGCAGTACTTC. Encoded protein: CASSSGTVIAGGPGEQYF.

This chain connects TRBV7-2 to TRBJ1-2; D not certain. This CDR3 has 15 residues. From germline, CDR1 is SGHTA and CDR2 FQGNSA. V was clipped by 5 bases and J by 6 bases, with 19 bases between them. The CDR3 DNA reads TGTGCCAGCAGCCCCAGTAGCCGATTCGGAAATGGCTACACCTTC. Protein: CASSPSSRFGNGYTF.

This clonotype was found once. The chain has TRBV6-1 and TRBJ1-5; 8 bases fit TRBD1. Germline V CDR1 and CDR2: MNHNS, SASEGT. CDR3 size: 17 residues. V trimming: 9 bases; J trimming: 2 bases; junction bases outside the gene matches: 15. For the CDR3, the DNA is TGTGCCAGTAAAAAGGGCAGGGGGCGTTTGGGCAATCAGCCCCAGCATTTT. This translates into CASKKGRGRLGNQPQHF.

J is TRBJ2-4 and V is TRBV7-2, with D tentatively TRBD1 or TRBD2 (7 bases each). Germline V gene sequence: CDR1 SGHTA, CDR2 FQGNSA. The germline V and J ends were trimmed by 4 bases and 5 bases, with 12 bases remaining between them. This CDR3 has 14 residues. The CDR3 region is CASSSQGGENIQYF. Here the CDR3 DNA reads TGTGCCAGCAGCTCTCAGGGGGGGGAAAACATTCAGTACTTC.

CDR3 protein: CAISPTTGSGANVLTF. The DNA of the CDR3 is TGTGCCATCAGTCCCACGACAGGGTCCGGGGCCAACGTCCTGACTTTC. The chain couples TRBV10-3 to TRBJ2-6, with 7 bases that match TRBD1. Germline CDR1 ENHRY, CDR2 SYGVKD. The CDR3 length is 16 residues. J gave up 4 bases and V 5 bases, and 8 bases lay outside the gene matches.

This rearrangement joins TRBV3-1 to TRBJ1-2; 8 nucleotides align to TRBD1. CDR3 size: 15 residues. Germline CDR1 reads LGHDT; CDR2 reads YNNKEL (reference sequence). V lost 6 bases and J lost 8; bases outside the gene matches: 14. The CDR3 bases are TGTGCCAGCAGTATACAGGGGGGTCGAGGCCACGGCTACACCTTC. Protein sequence: CASSIQGGRGHGYTF.

This clonotype appeared a few times. The chain couples TRBV5-1 to TRBJ2-1; 9 bases are a match to TRBD2. The trim removed 5 bases at V and 3 bases at J, leaving 6 bases unmatched. The CDR3 runs 15 residues. Germline V CDR1 and CDR2: SGHRS, YFSETQ. Here the CDR3 DNA reads TGCGCCAGCAGGGCACTAGCGGGTGGCTACAATGAGCAGTTCTTC. Amino acid sequence: CASRALAGGYNEQFF.

The V and J genes are TRBV20-1 and TRBJ2-3, with TRBD2 matching over 8 bases. The CDR3 loop spans 16 amino acids. Germline V gene sequence: CDR1 DFQATT, CDR2 SNEGSKA (reference sequence). Germline trimming cut 0 bases from V and 1 base from J; bases unmatched to any gene: 6. In DNA form, the CDR3 reads TGCAGTGCTAGAGATAGGCGTAGCGGGGGCACAGATACGCAGTATTTT. It translates to CSARDRRSGGTDTQYF.

This clonotype showed up just once. The CDR3 sequence is CASSPGGTVRTYEQYF. The CDR3 DNA is TGTGCCAGCTCACCAGGGGGGACTGTAAGGACCTACGAGCAGTACTTC. J is TRBJ2-7 and V is TRBV18; D possibly corresponds to TRBD2 (6 bases). V shed 2 bases and J shed 2 bases, with 16 bases lying between them. This CDR3 has 16 amino acids. Germline assignment: CDR1 KGHSH and CDR2 LQKENI.

V and J are TRBV6-1 and TRBJ2-1; D gene uncertain. This CDR3 region has 12 residues. Germline assignment: CDR1 MNHNS and CDR2 SASEGT. The V gene lost 4 bases and the J gene lost 9 bases, with 10 bases spanning the gap. CDR3 residues: CASSGSMSEQFF. DNA for the CDR3: TGTGCCAGCAGTGGTTCCATGAGTGAGCAGTTCTTC.

This chain joins TRBV20-1 and TRBJ1-1; 8 positions agree with TRBD1. Germline CDR1 is DFQATT and CDR2 is SNEGSKA (reference sequence). This CDR3 contains 13 residues. CDR3 in amino acids: CSLQGTGNTEAFF. The CDR3 nucleotides are TGCAGCCTTCAGGGGACAGGGAACACTGAAGCTTTCTTT.

This clonotype was detected a few times. The CDR3 here is CSAIISTSTDTQYF. As DNA, the CDR3 is TGCAGTGCTATCATCAGCACTAGCACAGATACGCAGTATTTT. This chain links TRBV20-1 with TRBJ2-3, with D hard to call. The CDR3 runs 14 residues. Trimming stripped 4 bases from V and 0 bases from J, with 11 bases between. The germline V gene encodes CDR1 DFQATT and CDR2 SNEGSKA (reference sequence).

This chain links TRBV29-1 with TRBJ1-1, with D maybe TRBD1 (6 bases). The germline V gene has CDR1 SQVTM and CDR2 ANQGSEA. This CDR3 spans 13 amino acids. Trimming removed 8 bases from V and 0 bases from J, with 13 bases in between. The CDR3 coding sequence is TGCAGCATAAGGACAGACATGAACACTGAAGCTTTCTTT. Its protein product is CSIRTDMNTEAFF.

The V and J genes are TRBV7-2 and TRBJ1-1; possible D gene TRBD1, 5 bases. Trimming took 5 bases from V and 1 from J, leaving 14 bases between them. CDR3 length equals 15 residues. Germline CDR1 and CDR2: SGHTA and FQGNSA. The DNA for the CDR3 is TGTGCCAGCAGCCGGTCCGGGACTACGAACACTGAAGCTTTCTTT. Its translation: CASSRSGTTNTEAFF. The full variable domain, rest sourced from reference TRBV7-2 and TRBJ1-1, is GAGVSQSPSNKVTEKGKDVELRCDPISGHTALYWYRQSLGQGLEFLIYFQGNSAPDKSGLPSDRFSAERTGGSVSTLTIQRTQQEDSAVYLCASSRSGTTNTEAFFGQGTRLTVV.

This clonotype was seen many times. This chain uses TRBV18 with TRBJ2-3; D is possibly TRBD2 (6 bases). The length of the CDR3 is 14 residues. V was cut by 6 bases and J by 6 bases, with 16 bases left in between. Germline V CDR1 and CDR2: KGHSH, LQKENI. CDR3 amino acids: CASSRGRGSDTQYF. The CDR3 DNA follows: TGTGCCAGCTCGCGGGGAAGAGGGTCTGATACGCAGTATTTT.